This record looks at one TCR beta chain sequence and its context. What it binds is unknown. Rearranged V-D-J TRB sequences were amplified with a mixed TRB-A/B primer pool. TCRdb reprocessed the multiplex PCR reads via MiXCR and lists one record per CDR3 protein. The sample carries about 2,800 distinct CDR3 sequences, approximately 38% recorded once. The data belong to a study of T cell repertoires in aging, cancer and after chemotherapy. At the level of the study: Pre- and post-chemotherapy samples were paired from chronic lymphocytic leukemia patients treated with fludarabine- or bendamustine-based regimens. The study, taken as a whole, reports: Untreated cancer patients had significantly lower blood TCR diversity than age-matched healthy donors. No conclusions about immunological memory after chemotherapy can be drawn from the repertoire data.

The template was genomic DNA from peripheral blood, not RNA. V lost 3 bases to trimming and J lost 8 bases, with 17 bases between them. Per germline, CDR1 DFQATT and CDR2 SNEGSKA (reference sequence). The CDR3 is made up of 15 amino acids. This receptor was identified in a human donor with a blood cancer. This sequence joins TRBV20-1 and TRBJ1-6, with D possibly being TRBD1 (6 bases). Sample: blood. Written as DNA, the CDR3 is TGCAGTGCTAGGGTCCTCGGGGGGCGGGATTCACCCCTCCACTTT. Translation gives CSARVLGGRDSPLHF.